Below are 23 T cell receptor beta chains sequenced from a single sample in a study of blood T cell repertoires in COVID-19. Method: immunoSEQ multiplex PCR; TCRdb's copy keeps in-frame clones and lacks some. This table holds some 110,000 clones, about 80% found once. Sequenced sample: peripheral blood. These receptors originate from a man between 65 and 80 years old with acute or convalescent COVID-19.

The chain recombines TRBV19 with TRBJ2-1, with D possibly being TRBD1 (6 bases). Deletions cut 4 bases from V and 6 bases from J, with 19 bases between. This CDR3 is built from 16 residues. The V gene's germline CDR1 is LNHDA and CDR2 SQIVND (reference sequence). The CDR3 region is CASSTHRVGVANEQFF. CDR3 coding DNA: TGTGCCAGTAGTACACACAGGGTCGGGGTGGCCAATGAGCAGTTCTTC.

The chain has TRBV30 and TRBJ1-2; D is unclear. The CDR3 totals 13 residues. The germline V and J ends were trimmed by 1 base and 8 bases, with 14 bases remaining between them. Germline values: CDR1 GTSNPN, CDR2 SVGIG (reference sequence). Here the CDR3 reads CAWSAESIKGYTF. The DNA of the CDR3 is TGTGCCTGGAGTGCCGAGAGTATCAAGGGCTACACCTTC.

This clone was counted once. V gene TRBV3-1 (or the pseudogene TRBV3-2) combines with J gene TRBJ2-2; tentatively, D is TRBD2 (7 bases). The CDR3 extends over 15 amino acids. Germline V gene sequence: CDR1 LGHDT, CDR2 YNNKEL (reference sequence). V was trimmed by 4 bases and J by 9 bases, leaving 18 bases between them. The CDR3 reads CASSLDANGGRELFF. CDR3 sequence (DNA): TGTGCCAGCAGCCTCGACGCGAACGGGGGGCGGGAGCTGTTTTTT.

V and J are TRBV4-3 and TRBJ2-7; D is unresolved. Between the trimmed V and J ends, which lost 3 bases and 1 base, there was a span of 10 bases. Looked up from germline, CDR1 is LGHNA and CDR2 is YSLEER. The CDR3 runs 14 residues. CDR3 bases: TGCGCCAGCAGCCACGTTGCCAGATCCTACGAGCAGTACTTC. It encodes CASSHVARSYEQYF.

The CDR3 DNA is TGCGCCAGCAGCCACCGGACAGGGCGTTACACAGATACGCAGTATTTT. It is translated as CASSHRTGRYTDTQYF. The rearrangement links TRBV4-3 to TRBJ2-3, with TRBD1 matching 8 bases. The CDR3 runs 16 residues. Germline lookup yields CDR1 LGHNA and CDR2 YSLEER. Trimming removed 3 bases from V and 2 bases from J; junction bases left unmatched: 7.

A single count supports this clone. V gene TRBV9 combines with J gene TRBJ2-7, with D possibly matching TRBD1 (5 bases). V shed 4 bases and J shed 6 bases, with 17 bases lying between them. This CDR3 comprises 14 residues. CDR1 SGDLS and CDR2 YYNGEE come from the germline V gene. The CDR3 here is CASSPQEGAGEQYF. The CDR3 DNA reads TGTGCCAGCAGCCCTCAGGAAGGGGCAGGCGAGCAGTACTTC.

The V gene is TRBV2, the J gene TRBJ1-2; D uncertain. The germline V gene has CDR1 SNHLY and CDR2 FYNNEI. The CDR3 is made up of 15 amino acids. Trimming removed 1 base from V and 3 bases from J, with 12 bases in between. This chain's CDR3 is CASSEGSGPYYGYTF. Written as DNA, the CDR3 is TGTGCCAGCAGTGAAGGTTCAGGTCCATACTATGGCTACACCTTC. Full variable domain (remainder filled in from reference TRBV2 and TRBJ1-2): EPEVTQTPSHQVTQMGQEVILRCVPISNHLYFYWYRQILGQKVEFLVSFYNNEISEKSEIFDDQFSVERPDGSNFTLKIRSTKLEDSAMYFCASSEGSGPYYGYTFGSGTRLTVV.

V gene TRBV28 combines with J gene TRBJ2-1, with D tentatively TRBD2 (6 bases). The V end lost 6 bases, the J end lost 4 bases, and 16 bases lay between the germline ends. This CDR3 has 15 residues. Germline loops: CDR1 MDHEN, CDR2 SYDVKM. CDR3 sequence: CASSSASDRYNEQFF. CDR3 DNA: TGTGCCAGCAGCAGCGCTAGCGACCGATACAATGAGCAGTTCTTC.

There are a few counts of this clone. The chain uses TRBV9 and TRBJ1-3, with D tentatively TRBD1 (6 bases). The CDR3 extends over 18 amino acids. The V end was cut by 3 bases, the J end by 0 bases, with 19 bases between. Germline values: CDR1 SGDLS, CDR2 YYNGEE. CDR3 sequence: CASSAVPGQGPSGNTIYF. CDR3 DNA sequence: TGTGCCAGCAGCGCAGTCCCGGGACAAGGACCCTCTGGAAACACCATATATTTT.

The rearrangement links TRBV19 to TRBJ1-4; no reliable D call. V was cut by 2 bases and J by 0 bases, with 7 bases left in between. This CDR3 spans 15 amino acids. Germline CDR1 reads LNHDA; CDR2 reads SQIVND (reference sequence). CDR3 residues: CASSIRTATNEKLFF. Here the CDR3 DNA reads TGTGCCAGTAGTATAAGGACTGCAACTAATGAAAAACTGTTTTTT. Drawing the rest from reference TRBV19 and TRBJ1-4, the complete variable domain is DGGITQSPKYLFRKEGQNVTLSCEQNLNHDAMYWYRQDPGQGLRLIYYSQIVNDFQKGDIAEGYSVSREKKESFPLTVTSAQKNPTAFYLCASSIRTATNEKLFFGSGTQLSVL.

The V gene is TRBV11-2, the J gene TRBJ2-7; 7 bases map to TRBD1. CDR3 size: 13 residues. J gave up 3 bases and V 5 bases, and 4 bases lay outside the gene matches. Germline V CDR1 and CDR2: SGHAT, FQNNGV. The CDR3 coding sequence is TGTGCCAGCAGCGGGACAGTGGACTACGAGCAGTACTTC. It yields the protein CASSGTVDYEQYF.

The rearrangement links TRBV24-1 to TRBJ2-1, with 10 nucleotides matching TRBD1. V dropped 4 bases and J dropped 6; count of bases not matched to a gene: 5. The CDR3 extends over 15 amino acids. Germline-derived CDR1 and CDR2 are KGHDR and SFDVKD. CDR3: CATSEPGQGLNEQFF. The CDR3 nucleotides are TGTGCCACCAGTGAGCCGGGACAGGGGCTCAATGAGCAGTTCTTC.

The genes are TRBV4-2 and TRBJ2-6; unclear D gene. The germline V and J ends were trimmed by 0 bases and 0 bases, with 9 bases remaining between them. There are 17 residues in the CDR3. Germline V lookup: CDR1 LGHNA, CDR2 YNFKEQ. The CDR3 loop is CASSQDWANSGANVLTF. DNA of the CDR3: TGTGCCAGCAGCCAAGATTGGGCGAACTCTGGGGCCAACGTCCTGACTTTC.

V usage is TRBV28 and J usage is TRBJ1-5, with TRBD1 identical over 7 bases. The CDR3 is made up of 14 amino acids. Trimming removed 6 bases from V and 6 bases from J; junction bases left unmatched: 8. CDR1 MDHEN and CDR2 SYDVKM come from the germline V gene. The CDR3 bases are TGTGCCAGCAGCCCCGTCAACAGGGGTCAGCCCCAGCATTTT. It translates to CASSPVNRGQPQHF.

The gene calls are TRBV28 and TRBJ1-6, with D perhaps TRBD1 (5 bases). This CDR3 is 14 amino acids long. V gave up 6 bases and J gave up 7 bases, with 13 bases separating them. The V gene's germline CDR1 is MDHEN and CDR2 SYDVKM. The CDR3 DNA reads TGTGCCAGCAGCCCCGACAGTAGGAATTCACCCCTCCACTTT. This codes for CASSPDSRNSPLHF.

This chain joins TRBV15 and TRBJ2-7; tentative D call: TRBD2 (6 bases). The CDR3 is 14 residues long. The V gene lost 7 bases and the J gene lost 9 bases, with 22 bases spanning the gap. CDR1 and CDR2 (germline): LNHNV, YYDKDF (reference sequence). CDR3 in amino acids: CATNMGGLPGVQYF. CDR3 nucleotide sequence: TGTGCCACCAATATGGGGGGACTTCCGGGCGTGCAGTACTTC.

The chain joins TRBV11-2 to TRBJ2-7, with TRBD2 matching 7 bases. The CDR3 sequence is 15 residues long. The V gene's germline CDR1 is SGHAT and CDR2 FQNNGV. J lost 3 bases, V lost 5 bases, and 10 bases had no gene match. The CDR3 is CASSTSVRFRYEQYF. CDR3 nucleotides: TGTGCCAGCAGCACTAGCGTGCGCTTTCGCTACGAGCAGTACTTC.

The table lists this clone with a few counts. The chain links TRBV6-5 to TRBJ1-6, with D perhaps TRBD1 (5 bases). The CDR3 is 15 residues long. Trimming stripped 2 bases from V and 11 bases from J, with 16 bases between. Germline lookup yields CDR1 MNHEY and CDR2 SVGAGI. DNA of the CDR3: TGTGCCAGCAGTTACGGAGGGGCGGTAGCGCCACCCCTCCACTTT. Translating gives CASSYGGAVAPPLHF.

The chain joins TRBV7-6 to TRBJ2-7; the match to TRBD2 covers 8 bases. Germline loops: CDR1 SGHVS, CDR2 FNYEAQ. With 5 bases clipped from V and 7 bases from J, the junction kept 16 bases outside the gene matches. The CDR3 length is 16 residues. CDR3 nucleotide sequence: TGTGCCAGCAGCCCCCGGGGGGGCCCCCCGATTTCGGAGCAGTACTTC. Translation gives CASSPRGGPPISEQYF. The variable domain in full, with the rest retrieved from reference TRBV7-6 and TRBJ2-7, is GAGVSQSPRYKVTKRGQDVALRCDPISGHVSLYWYRQALGQGPEFLTYFNYEAQQDKSGLPNDRFSAERPEGSISTLTIQRTEQRDSAMYRCASSPRGGPPISEQYFGPGTRLTVT.

V and J are TRBV7-2 and TRBJ1-1, with D tentatively TRBD1 (6 bases). CDR3 size: 14 residues. Germline lookup yields CDR1 SGHTA and CDR2 FQGNSA. Between the trimmed V and J ends, which lost 2 bases and 3 bases, there was a span of 10 bases. CDR3 DNA: TGTGCCAGCAGCTTAATAGGACAGTACACTGAAGCTTTCTTT. It specifies CASSLIGQYTEAFF.

This clone was observed a single time. This chain connects TRBV16 to TRBJ2-5, with D uncertain. The CDR3 extends over 14 amino acids. V was shortened by 4 bases and J by 1 base, with 10 bases between the two germline ends. Germline V gene data show CDR1 as KGHSY and CDR2 as FQNENV. For the CDR3, the DNA is TGTGCCAGCAGCCCCCGACAACCCCAAGAGACCCAGTACTTC. This codes for CASSPRQPQETQYF.

There are many counts of this clone. The CDR3: CASSLAAGAEQYF. The CDR3 region has the DNA TGTGCCAGCAGCTTGGCCGCGGGGGCCGAGCAGTACTTC. The V call is TRBV5-4, the J call TRBJ2-7; a possible D gene is TRBD2 (7 bases). This CDR3 spans 13 amino acids. Trimming took off 0 bases at V and 6 bases at J, with 10 bases between the two ends. The germline V gene encodes CDR1 SGHNT and CDR2 YYREEE (reference sequence).

This sequence joins TRBV4-2 and TRBJ2-1; 13 bases match TRBD2. Per germline, CDR1 LGHNA and CDR2 YNFKEQ. V lost 0 bases to trimming and J lost 4 bases; unmatched junction nucleotides: 18. The CDR3 runs to 22 residues. The CDR3: CASSQDPPTLAGGFGRYNEQFF. CDR3 nucleotides: TGTGCCAGCAGCCAAGACCCTCCAACACTAGCGGGAGGGTTTGGAAGATACAATGAGCAGTTCTTC.